This TCR beta chain was sequenced for a study of graft-versus-host responses after intestinal transplantation. Overall study results and limits: In patients with graft-donor T cell macrochimerism, allograft graft-versus-host to host-versus-graft clonal ratios were high.

This clone is a singleton in its sample. Antigen specificity is unknown. Germline V gives CDR1 SGHTA, CDR2 FQGTGA. CDR3 length: 17 residues. V lost 4 bases to trimming and J lost 1 base, with 19 bases between them. Generated by immunoSEQ multiplex PCR, the TCRdb table keeps only in-frame clones and is missing some. The sample records 55,000 to 75,000 clones, roughly 84% being singletons. The receptor comes from a human donor who was the organ donor for an intestinal transplant. The chain uses TRBV7-3 and TRBJ2-5; D gene unclear. The sample consisted of unstimulated CD4+ T cells sorted from spleen or lymph node cells, taken before transplant. The CDR3 DNA reads TGTGCCAGCAGCTCCCTAAAACCGACTGAGACCCAAGAGACCCAGTACTTC. This codes for CASSSLKPTETQETQYF.